This TCR beta chain was observed in a study of blood T cell repertoires in COVID-19. Per the authors' pipeline: Amplifying reference gene primers gave estimates of nucleated cell counts. The data were produced by immunoSEQ multiplex PCR, yet TCRdb's version contains in-frame clones alone and is incomplete. V, J and clone size were drawn from that table, and D and trimming were deduced from the DNA. The sample has about 130,000 clones, around 89% seen once. Seattle researchers signed up patients amid active infection and tracked them longitudinally. There are 13 residues in the CDR3. The junction had 5 bases not matched to a gene; V was cut back by 5 bases and J by 7 bases. CDR1 and CDR2 from the germline V gene are SEHNR and FQNEAQ (reference sequence).

The sequence was collected from a man in his 60s with COVID-19, enrolled during active disease. The rearrangement joins TRBV7-9 to TRBJ1-2; 9 bases line up with TRBD1. Material: peripheral blood. CDR3 sequence: CASSVTGGSGYTF. CDR3 nucleotides: TGTGCCAGCAGCGTGACAGGGGGTTCTGGCTACACCTTC.